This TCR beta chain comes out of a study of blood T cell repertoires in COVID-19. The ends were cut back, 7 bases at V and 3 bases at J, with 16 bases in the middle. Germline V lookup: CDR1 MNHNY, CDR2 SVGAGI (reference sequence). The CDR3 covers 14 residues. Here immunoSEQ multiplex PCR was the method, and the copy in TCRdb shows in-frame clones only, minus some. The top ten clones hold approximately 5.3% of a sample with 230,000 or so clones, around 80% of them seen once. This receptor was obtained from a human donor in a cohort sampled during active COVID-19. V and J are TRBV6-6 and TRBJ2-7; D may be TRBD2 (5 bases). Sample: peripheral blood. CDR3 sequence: CASTPRGRVYEQYF. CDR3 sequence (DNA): TGTGCCAGCACCCCTAGAGGGAGAGTCTACGAGCAGTACTTC.